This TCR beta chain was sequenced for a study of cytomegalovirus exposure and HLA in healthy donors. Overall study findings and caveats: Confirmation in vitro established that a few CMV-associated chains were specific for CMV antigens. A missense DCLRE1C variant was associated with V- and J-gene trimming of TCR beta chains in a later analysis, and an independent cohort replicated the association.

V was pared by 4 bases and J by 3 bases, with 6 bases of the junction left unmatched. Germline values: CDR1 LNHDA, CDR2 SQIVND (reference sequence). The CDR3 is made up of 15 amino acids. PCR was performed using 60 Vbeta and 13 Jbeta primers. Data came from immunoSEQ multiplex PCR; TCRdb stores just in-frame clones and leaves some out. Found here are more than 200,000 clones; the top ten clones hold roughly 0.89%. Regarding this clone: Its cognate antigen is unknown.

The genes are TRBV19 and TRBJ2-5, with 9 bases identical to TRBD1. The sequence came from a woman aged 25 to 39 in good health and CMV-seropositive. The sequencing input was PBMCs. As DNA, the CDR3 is TGTGCCAGTAGTACGGCCGGGACAGGGAAAGAGACCCAGTACTTC. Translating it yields CASSTAGTGKETQYF.